The T cell receptor beta chain described here comes from a study of T cell repertoires in cytomegalovirus infection (dated by TCRdb to between 2017 and 2020). About the full investigation: Donor HLA type was relevant to the analysis, because carriage of CMV infection together with the matching HLA type was indicated by public TCR beta signatures.

The CDR3, cysteine through phenylalanine, is 16 amino acids long. CDR3 DNA only is kept here, 48 bases in frame from base 1. CDR1 and CDR2 are read off the germline V gene as MNHEY and SVGEGT. V ends up 7 bases short and J 3 bases short, with an unmatched junction base count of 14. This clonotype has a single count. Its antigen has not been determined. Qualities for individual bases were not recorded, and no much larger clone is one base off. Just one read gives weak support. The instrument given in TCRdb is Illumina HiSeq 1500. TCRdb reanalyzed the raw reads on its own, using fastp at Q25 for trimming and MiXCR for clone calling, and kept in-frame beta chains. Every distinct CDR3 protein forms one entry, paired with its most common genes and DNA. This sample gives under 200,000 distinct CDR3 sequences in total; roughly a sixth of them show up just once. The ten largest clones add up to approximately 18% of the sample.

What the research found in general, with its limitations: The ex vivo response was dominated by HLA-C-restricted CMV-specific TCR beta clonotypes, which also provided the single most frequent clonotype in two of eight donors. Carriers of CMV infection plus the relevant HLA type were discriminated by the cumulative frequency of public TCR beta family members in the study cohort and in an independent approximately 350-donor cohort.

The receptor was derived from a human donor in good health (CMV status not recorded). Some clones in this sample may be carry-over from other donors' samples. The sequenced sample was CD8+ T cells from PBMCs. The chain couples TRBV6-2 or TRBV6-3 to TRBJ1-1; the junction holds 7 bases that match TRBD1. The bases are TGTGCCAGCACCCTACAGGGGTTCGTTTTCTACACTGAAGCTTTCTTT. It specifies CASTLQGFVFYTEAFF.